These 20 T cell receptor beta chains were all obtained from the same sample, sequenced in a study of shared clonotypes between healthy human individuals. The table came from immunoSEQ multiplex PCR; TCRdb's copy has only in-frame clones and leaves some out. The data contain around 1 million clones, 70% to 85% of them seen just once; the ten biggest clones take up nearly 1.5%. Sequenced: memory CD4+ T cells sorted from blood. The subset is: CD45RA-negative fraction. These receptors came from a man aged 18 to 29 in good health.

This chain connects TRBV5-6 to TRBJ2-3; D uncertain. Trimming left V 3 bases short and J 1 base short, with 12 bases between. Germline V lookup: CDR1 SGHDT, CDR2 YYEEEE. There are 15 residues in the CDR3. CDR3 region: CASSSGRIRTDTQYF. CDR3 DNA: TGTGCCAGCAGCTCAGGACGGATCCGCACAGATACGCAGTATTTT. The complete variable domain, with remaining parts taken from reference TRBV5-6 and TRBJ2-3, reads DAGVTQSPTHLIKTRGQQVTLRCSPKSGHDTVSWYQQALGQGPQFIFQYYEEEERQRGNFPDRFSGHQFPNYSSELNVNALLLGDSALYLCASSSGRIRTDTQYFGPGTRLTVL.

The chain couples TRBV5-1 to TRBJ2-1; tentative D call: TRBD1 (6 bases). Germline lookup yields CDR1 SGHRS and CDR2 YFSETQ. The germline V and J ends were trimmed by 2 bases and 0 bases, with 9 bases remaining between them. The length of the CDR3 is 15 residues. DNA of the CDR3: TGCGCCAGCAGCTTAAAGGACAGCTCCTACAATGAGCAGTTCTTC. This codes for CASSLKDSSYNEQFF.

The chain uses TRBV7-9 and TRBJ2-1; the D call may be TRBD1 or TRBD2 (5 bases each). From germline, CDR1 is SEHNR and CDR2 FQNEAQ (reference sequence). The CDR3 is 15 residues long. The V gene lost 1 base and the J gene lost 2 bases, with 9 bases spanning the gap. In DNA, the CDR3 is TGTGCCAGCAGCTTAGGAGGGACCACCTACAATGAGCAGTTCTTC. Translating it yields CASSLGGTTYNEQFF.

The chain recombines TRBV10-3 with TRBJ2-5; 13 bases agree with TRBD2. CDR1 and CDR2 from the germline V gene are ENHRY and SYGVKD. The CDR3 loop spans 16 amino acids. Germline trimming cut 10 bases from V and 4 bases from J; bases unmatched to any gene: 12. The CDR3 nucleotides read TGTGCCACCGGATCGGGACTAGCGGGGCCGGGAGAGACCCAGTACTTC. As protein: CATGSGLAGPGETQYF.

This chain connects TRBV29-1 to TRBJ2-1; 9 bases are shared with TRBD1. The germline V gene has CDR1 SQVTM and CDR2 ANQGSEA. This CDR3 comprises 15 residues. The J segment lost 3 bases and the V segment lost 6 bases, leaving 9 bases of the junction unmatched. The DNA of the CDR3 is TGCAGCGTGGGGACGGGGACAGGGATCTACAATGAGCAGTTCTTC. It encodes CSVGTGTGIYNEQFF.

The chain combines TRBV19 with TRBJ2-2; D call uncertain. Germline CDR1 and CDR2: LNHDA and SQIVND (reference sequence). The CDR3 contains 15 residues. Between the trimmed V and J ends, which lost 4 bases and 0 bases, there was a span of 9 bases. CDR3 loop: CASSTRSPNTGELFF. For the CDR3, the DNA is TGTGCCAGTAGTACGCGTAGCCCGAACACCGGGGAGCTGTTTTTT.

Worth noting for this clone: A read error is possible here, since a much larger clone lies one base away. CDR3 in DNA: TGTGCCAGCAGTACAGACAGGGCCCTAGGCTATGGCTACACCTTC. Residues: CASSTDRALGYGYTF. The chain has TRBV6-1 and TRBJ1-2; 7 bases fit TRBD1. CDR1 and CDR2 from the germline V gene are MNHNS and SASEGT. Trimming removed 5 bases from V and 4 bases from J; junction bases left unmatched: 10. The length of the CDR3 is 15 residues.

This clone occurred once. V is TRBV10-1 and J is TRBJ2-5, with TRBD2 matching 11 bases. J gave up 5 bases and V 4 bases, and 9 bases lay outside the gene matches. Germline V gene lookup returns CDR1 WNHNN and CDR2 SYGVQD (reference sequence). The CDR3 has 16 amino acids. The CDR3 is CASSAGLAGGSETQYF. The CDR3 DNA reads TGCGCCAGCAGTGCGGGGCTAGCGGGAGGCAGCGAGACCCAGTACTTC.

V usage is TRBV2 and J usage is TRBJ1-4; D remains ambiguous. Looked up from germline, CDR1 is SNHLY and CDR2 is FYNNEI. With 7 bases removed from V and 1 base from J, the gap between germline ends came to 10 bases. CDR3 length equals 14 residues. The CDR3 is CASKREGTNEKLFF. The CDR3 bases are TGTGCCAGCAAAAGAGAGGGAACTAATGAAAAACTGTTTTTT.

The CDR3 bases are TGCGCCAGCAGCTTGGGAGGGGGCTGGTACGAGCAGTACTTC. Translation gives CASSLGGGWYEQYF. The rearrangement uses TRBV5-1 and TRBJ2-7; 7 bases align to TRBD1. The CDR3 loop spans 14 amino acids. V gave up 0 bases and J gave up 4 bases; unmatched junction bases: 4. Germline V lookup: CDR1 SGHRS, CDR2 YFSETQ.

V and J are TRBV4-3 and TRBJ2-7; 9 nucleotides line up with TRBD1. Trimming took 1 base from V and 6 from J; bases not matched to a gene: 1. The germline V gene has CDR1 LGHNA and CDR2 YSLEER. This CDR3 has 13 amino acids. CDR3 nucleotide sequence: TGCGCCAGCAGCCAAGGGACAGGGGTCGAGCAGTACTTC. It yields the protein CASSQGTGVEQYF.

The CDR3 coding sequence is TGCGCCAGCAGTGAGTCGATTTCAGGGGGTAACTATGGCTACACCTTC. Protein product: CASSESISGGNYGYTF. This chain links TRBV10-2 with TRBJ1-2, with 7 bases lining up with TRBD1. Trimming took 0 bases from V and 1 from J; bases not matched to a gene: 5. Germline V gives CDR1 WSHSY, CDR2 SAAADI. The CDR3 extends over 16 amino acids.

Only one count was recorded for this clone. This sequence joins TRBV6-1 and TRBJ2-2; 10 positions agree with TRBD2. J was trimmed by 4 bases and V by 3 bases; bases with no gene match: 8. The CDR3 contains 17 residues. Per germline, CDR1 MNHNS and CDR2 SASEGT. The CDR3 spells CASSDYNSGRSTGELFF. For the CDR3, the DNA is TGTGCCAGCAGTGATTATAATAGCGGGAGGAGCACCGGGGAGCTGTTTTTT.

This clone appeared a single time. The chain has TRBV5-1 and TRBJ2-5, with unresolved D. The CDR3 spans 15 residues. V lost 0 bases and J lost 3, with 12 bases in between. CDR1 is SGHRS, CDR2 YFSETQ, per germline. The CDR3 DNA sequence: TGCGCCAGCAGCTTGGCCGATCCTGTCAAAGAGACCCAGTACTTC. It encodes CASSLADPVKETQYF.

The chain uses TRBV30 and TRBJ2-5; 8 nucleotides align to TRBD1. V dropped 0 bases and J dropped 4; count of bases not matched to a gene: 7. The CDR3 extends over 15 amino acids. Germline-derived CDR1 and CDR2 are GTSNPN and SVGIG (reference sequence). The DNA for the CDR3 is TGTGCCTGGAGTGTCGGCCAGACAGGGGTAGAGACCCAGTACTTC. Translation: CAWSVGQTGVETQYF.

This rearrangement joins TRBV7-2 to TRBJ2-7; 7 bases match TRBD2. Germline CDR1 SGHTA, CDR2 FQGNSA. The CDR3 is made up of 12 amino acids. J was trimmed by 6 bases and V by 6 bases; bases with no gene match: 5. The CDR3 nucleotides read TGTGCCAGCAGTCCGACTAGCTTCGAGCAGTACTTC. Its translation is CASSPTSFEQYF.

This clone turned up a few times. The sample carries other DNA sequences with the same CDR3. The chain recombines TRBV6-5 with TRBJ2-7, with 10 bases identical to TRBD2. Losses at the gene ends were 11 bases for V and 2 bases for J; bases not matched to a gene: 9. Per the germline V gene, CDR1 is MNHEY and CDR2 is SVGAGI. This CDR3 has 14 amino acids. The CDR3 loop is CASRRLAGAYEQYF. CDR3 DNA sequence: TGTGCCTCAAGACGGCTAGCGGGAGCCTACGAGCAGTACTTC.

The chain is built from TRBV9 and TRBJ1-3, with D possibly TRBD1 on 5 matching bases. This CDR3 has 15 amino acids. CDR1 is SGDLS and CDR2 is YYNGEE in the germline V gene. Trimming pared 3 bases from V and 0 bases from J, leaving 10 bases between. CDR3 region: CASSAQDSSGNTIYF. CDR3 DNA: TGTGCCAGCAGCGCTCAAGACAGCTCTGGAAACACCATATATTTT.

V is TRBV5-6 and J is TRBJ1-6; D gene unclear. The CDR3 length is 16 residues. V was pared by 4 bases and J by 5 bases, with 16 bases between. The germline V gene has CDR1 SGHDT and CDR2 YYEEEE. The CDR3 nucleotides are TGTGCCAGCAGCCTAGGGCAGTTAAATAATAATTCACCCCTCCACTTT. Its protein is CASSLGQLNNNSPLHF.

This clone was detected only a few times. The sample contains more than one DNA sequence encoding this CDR3. This CDR3 reads CASSEGHEQYF. The DNA of the CDR3 is TGTGCCAGCAGCGAGGGTCACGAGCAGTACTTC. The J gene is TRBJ2-7, the V gene TRBV2, with a tentative D call TRBD2 (5 bases). In germline, CDR1 is SNHLY, CDR2 FYNNEI. There are 11 residues in the CDR3. The V end lost 6 bases, the J end lost 5 bases, and 8 bases lay between the germline ends.